The next 28 T cell receptor beta chains were all read from a single sample in a study of human T cells and chemical hapten exposure. Time point here: healthy volunteer bleed at 2 weeks. Unseparated into fractions, whole blood served as the source from which total RNA was extracted. TCRdb passed the RACE reads through MiXCR, listing each CDR3 protein once. Among roughly 120,000 distinct CDR3 sequences, 9% to 10% were seen once, and the ten largest hold around 2%. Input material: whole blood. All receptors derive from a male donor in good health. Some clones in this sample may be carry-over from other donors' samples.

The V and J genes are TRBV18 and TRBJ2-1; D is undetermined. The CDR3 extends over 15 amino acids. V gave up 3 bases and J gave up 0 bases, with 9 bases separating them. CDR1 and CDR2 (germline): KGHSH, LQKENI. As DNA, the CDR3 is TGTGCCAGCTCACCTCCTCTGGGCTCCTACAATGAGCAGTTCTTC. This sequence encodes CASSPPLGSYNEQFF.

In its sample, this clonotype was seen a few times. The rearrangement joins TRBV23-1 to TRBJ2-5, with D maybe TRBD1 (6 bases). TRBV23-1 is assigned to the ORF class and has an uncertain function. V gave up 5 bases and J gave up 0 bases, with 28 bases separating them. The CDR3 is 20 amino acids. In DNA form, the CDR3 reads TGCGCCAGCAGTACCCCCCAACAGGGCCGGATTCGGGCCCACCAAGAGACCCAGTACTTC. Translated, it gives CASSTPQQGRIRAHQETQYF.

The chain joins TRBV27 to TRBJ2-3; D assignment may be TRBD1 or TRBD2 (7 bases each). Per the germline V gene, CDR1 is MNHEY and CDR2 is SMNVEV (reference sequence). V was trimmed by 10 bases and J by 1 base, leaving 21 bases between them. The CDR3 sequence is 16 residues long. CDR3 sequence (DNA): TGTGCCACCACTAAAAACAGGGGAGGGGGCACAGATACGCAGTATTTT. Translating it yields CATTKNRGGGTDTQYF.

This clonotype appeared many times. CDR3 protein: CASSPDRTSGTGEQYF. DNA for the CDR3: TGTGCCAGCAGCCCCGATCGGACTAGCGGGACGGGCGAGCAGTACTTC. The chain combines TRBV7-9 with TRBJ2-7, with 12 bases lining up with TRBD2. Per germline, CDR1 SEHNR and CDR2 FQNEAQ (reference sequence). The CDR3 is made up of 16 amino acids. The V gene end was trimmed by 5 bases and the J gene end by 6 bases; junction bases not matched to a gene: 11.

This clonotype has a handful of counts. This sequence joins TRBV15 and TRBJ2-7; unclear D gene. CDR3 length equals 14 residues. The germline gives CDR1 LNHNV, CDR2 YYDKDF (reference sequence). The ends were cut back, 1 base at V and 0 bases at J, with 7 bases in the middle. The CDR3 bases are TGTGCCACCAGCAGAGTGGATCTCTCCTACGAGCAGTACTTC. Its protein product is CATSRVDLSYEQYF.

This clonotype was detected ten times or more. V gene TRBV7-6 combines with J gene TRBJ1-4; D is ambiguous. The CDR3 is 13 amino acids. Germline CDR1 reads SGHVS; CDR2 reads FNYEAQ. V shed 0 bases and J shed 7 bases, with 6 bases lying between them. CDR3 protein: CASSLAPSEKLFF. The DNA of the CDR3 is TGTGCCAGCAGCTTAGCGCCGAGTGAAAAACTGTTTTTT. The full variable domain, with the rest looked up from reference TRBV7-6 and TRBJ1-4, is GAGVSQSPRYKVTKRGQDVALRCDPISGHVSLYWYRQALGQGPEFLTYFNYEAQQDKSGLPNDRFSAERPEGSISTLTIQRTEQRDSAMYRCASSLAPSEKLFFGSGTQLSVL.

The chain employs TRBV12-3 or TRBV12-4 and TRBJ2-4, with 10 bases that match TRBD1. This CDR3 spans 16 amino acids. The ends lost 4 bases at V and 6 bases at J; junction bases unmatched: 9. For the CDR3, the DNA is TGTGCCAGCAGTTCCGGGACAGGGGTGGGCATAAACATTCAGTACTTC. This gives the protein CASSSGTGVGINIQYF.

There are a few counts of this clonotype. This chain links TRBV7-9 with TRBJ1-1; unclear D gene. V lost 1 base and J lost 4, with 10 bases in between. CDR1 SEHNR and CDR2 FQNEAQ come from the germline V gene (reference sequence). The CDR3 extends over 14 amino acids. Here the CDR3 DNA reads TGTGCCAGCAGCTTAGTTGCAGGACCCACTGAAGCTTTCTTT. This encodes CASSLVAGPTEAFF.

The sample holds a few counts of this clonotype. This chain links TRBV6-2 or TRBV6-3 with TRBJ2-1, with 11 positions matching TRBD2. Germline trimming cut 2 bases from V and 6 bases from J; bases unmatched to any gene: 3. Germline values: CDR1 MNHEY, CDR2 SVGEGT. This CDR3 has 15 residues. The CDR3, as DNA: TGTGCCAGCAGTTACGTTAGCGGGGGGGCCAATGAGCAGTTCTTC. It is translated as CASSYVSGGANEQFF.

The J gene is TRBJ2-7, the V gene TRBV27, with 7 bases matching TRBD1. Germline-derived CDR1 and CDR2 are MNHEY and SMNVEV (reference sequence). This CDR3 contains 15 residues. The junction had 4 bases not matched to a gene; V was cut back by 0 bases and J by 2 bases. CDR3 protein: CASSLSPTGAYEQYF. CDR3 in DNA: TGTGCCAGCAGTTTATCCCCCACAGGGGCCTACGAGCAGTACTTC.

This clonotype was counted many times. The rearrangement links TRBV5-1 to TRBJ1-1, with a weak D call TRBD1 (6 bases). Trimming stripped 2 bases from V and 4 bases from J, with 9 bases between. The germline V gene encodes CDR1 SGHRS and CDR2 YFSETQ. The CDR3 consists of 13 residues. The CDR3 loop is CASSLQGATEAFF. CDR3 nucleotides: TGCGCCAGCAGCTTACAGGGCGCCACTGAAGCTTTCTTT.

The sample holds many counts of this clonotype. DNA of the CDR3: TGTGCCAGCAGACCCGACCCAAGGGCAACTAATGAAAAACTGTTTTTT. Residues: CASRPDPRATNEKLFF. This chain connects TRBV6-2 or TRBV6-3 to TRBJ1-4; D not resolved. V lost 6 bases and J lost 0, with 14 bases in between. In germline, CDR1 is MNHEY, CDR2 SVGEGT. CDR3 length: 16 residues.

The rearrangement uses TRBV10-3 and TRBJ2-1; D gene ambiguous. Per germline, CDR1 ENHRY and CDR2 SYGVKD. This CDR3 has 17 amino acids. V was cut by 2 bases and J by 0 bases, with 14 bases left in between. CDR3 in DNA: TGTGCCATCAGTGAGACAGCGCTCCTAAGCTCCTACAATGAGCAGTTCTTC. Protein sequence: CAISETALLSSYNEQFF.

The V call is TRBV16, the J call TRBJ2-7; 9 bases match TRBD1. Germline assignment: CDR1 KGHSY and CDR2 FQNENV. The CDR3 runs 16 residues. V lost 3 bases and J lost 2; bases outside the gene matches: 8. CDR3 residues: CASSQVGQGWTYEQYF. Written as DNA, the CDR3 is TGTGCCAGCAGCCAGGTGGGACAGGGTTGGACCTACGAGCAGTACTTC.

This clonotype was observed at least ten times. V and J are TRBV2 and TRBJ2-3; possibly TRBD1 for D (6 bases). Trimming shortened V by 1 base and J by 11 bases, and 13 bases separated the two germline ends. Germline CDR1 SNHLY, CDR2 FYNNEI. CDR3 size: 13 residues. The CDR3 sequence: CASSEGLRGRQYF. DNA for the CDR3: TGTGCCAGCAGTGAAGGATTGAGGGGGAGGCAGTATTTT.

This clonotype was detected a few times. The chain is built from TRBV14 and TRBJ2-1, with D possibly being TRBD2 (5 bases). This CDR3 is built from 17 residues. V gave up 0 bases and J gave up 0 bases, with 12 bases separating them. CDR1 and CDR2 (germline): SGHDN, FVKESK. The CDR3 reads CASSQDRSGISYNEQFF. CDR3 DNA sequence: TGTGCCAGCAGCCAAGATAGGAGCGGAATCTCCTACAATGAGCAGTTCTTC.

This chain joins TRBV20-1 and TRBJ1-5, with D tentatively TRBD1 (5 bases). Between the trimmed V and J ends, which lost 7 bases and 1 base, there was a span of 14 bases. In germline, CDR1 is DFQATT, CDR2 SNEGSKA (reference sequence). The CDR3 is made up of 14 amino acids. The CDR3, as DNA: TGCAGTGGGTCTCGGGGGGTAAGCAATCAGCCCCAGCATTTT. It specifies CSGSRGVSNQPQHF.

Ten or more counts support this clonotype. This rearrangement joins TRBV20-1 to TRBJ2-1; tentatively, D is TRBD1 or TRBD2 (5 bases each). Germline V lookup: CDR1 DFQATT, CDR2 SNEGSKA (reference sequence). This CDR3 is built from 13 residues. The germline V and J ends were trimmed by 5 bases and 6 bases, with 14 bases remaining between them. This chain's CDR3 is CSAPITGGNEQFF. Written as DNA, the CDR3 is TGCAGTGCTCCTATCACTGGGGGCAATGAGCAGTTCTTC.

This clonotype was seen more than once but under ten times. The gene calls are TRBV5-1 and TRBJ1-6; 7 nucleotides match TRBD1. Trimming took 3 bases from V and 8 from J; bases not matched to a gene: 5. CDR3 size: 14 residues. The germline V gene encodes CDR1 SGHRS and CDR2 YFSETQ. The chain's CDR3 is CASSSSDRDSPLHF. CDR3 sequence (DNA): TGCGCCAGCAGCTCCTCTGACAGGGATTCACCCCTCCACTTT.

This clonotype was recorded a few times. The chain employs TRBV5-4 and TRBJ1-4, with a tentative D call TRBD1 (6 bases). This CDR3 is 15 amino acids long. Between the trimmed V and J ends, which lost 3 bases and 8 bases, there was a span of 17 bases. The germline CDR1 and CDR2 sequences are SGHNT and YYREEE (reference sequence). In DNA, the CDR3 is TGTGCCAGCAGCTCCCCGGGGGGCCAGGGAGAAAAACTGTTTTTT. It translates to CASSSPGGQGEKLFF.

This clonotype was counted a few times. The V call is TRBV7-9, the J call TRBJ1-5; tentatively, D is TRBD1 (6 bases). CDR1 is SEHNR and CDR2 is FQNEAQ in the germline V gene (reference sequence). V lost 6 bases to trimming and J lost 5 bases, with 14 bases between them. This CDR3 spans 14 amino acids. CDR3 residues: CASSPDPGDQPQHF. The DNA for the CDR3 is TGTGCCAGCAGTCCGGACCCAGGGGATCAGCCCCAGCATTTT.

This chain joins TRBV14 and TRBJ2-7; weak D call: TRBD2 (6 bases). This CDR3 comprises 17 residues. Germline V gene sequence: CDR1 SGHDN, CDR2 FVKESK. Trimming cost V 0 bases and J 3 bases, with 18 bases left between them. Here the CDR3 DNA reads TGTGCCAGCAGCCAAGAGGTGTCGGGACTCTATCACTACGAGCAGTACTTC. Residues: CASSQEVSGLYHYEQYF.

The rearrangement links TRBV20-1 to TRBJ2-3; D not certain. This CDR3 comprises 12 residues. Germline V lookup: CDR1 DFQATT, CDR2 SNEGSKA (reference sequence). V lost 4 bases, J lost 4 bases, and 9 bases lay in between. This chain's CDR3 is CSAKLAADTQYF. The CDR3 bases are TGCAGTGCTAAGTTAGCAGCAGATACGCAGTATTTT.

J is TRBJ1-6 and V is TRBV7-2; TRBD1 might be the D (6 bases). The germline CDR1 and CDR2 sequences are SGHTA and FQGNSA. This CDR3 spans 14 amino acids. V lost 4 bases and J 7 bases, leaving 11 bases between the germline ends. The CDR3 loop reads CASSSWTVNSPLHF. The CDR3 region has the DNA TGTGCCAGCAGCTCCTGGACAGTAAATTCACCCCTCCACTTT.

This clonotype was seen at least ten times. The genes are TRBV29-1 and TRBJ2-1; 10 bases match TRBD2. V was clipped by 2 bases and J by 5 bases; unmatched bases: 0. The CDR3 totals 13 residues. CDR1 and CDR2 (germline): SQVTM, ANQGSEA. The chain's CDR3 is CSVETSGDNEQFF. The CDR3 DNA follows: TGCAGCGTTGAAACTAGCGGGGACAATGAGCAGTTCTTC.

The sample holds many counts of this clonotype. The V gene is TRBV12-3 or TRBV12-4, the J gene TRBJ2-1, with D maybe TRBD1 (5 bases). The CDR3 length is 15 residues. V was cut by 6 bases and J by 0 bases, with 12 bases left in between. The CDR3 DNA is TGTGCCAGCAGACCCTCGACAGCCTCCTACAATGAGCAGTTCTTC. Translated, it gives CASRPSTASYNEQFF.

This clonotype has a count of ten or more. This chain joins TRBV7-2 and TRBJ2-5; no firm D call. Germline CDR1 and CDR2: SGHTA and FQGNSA. V dropped 6 bases and J dropped 10 bases, with 15 bases sitting between them. The CDR3 covers 12 residues. CDR3 nucleotides: TGTGCCAGCAGTCCTGACATCAAAGGCCAGTACTTC. Encoded protein: CASSPDIKGQYF.

This clonotype was picked up many times. The DNA for the CDR3 is TGTGCCAGCAGTTTGACTAGCGGGACGGCAGATACGCAGTATTTT. Translated: CASSLTSGTADTQYF. This chain links TRBV12-3 or TRBV12-4 with TRBJ2-3, with 11 bases that match TRBD2. V lost 3 bases and J lost 4; bases outside the gene matches: 3. The CDR3 sequence is 15 residues long.